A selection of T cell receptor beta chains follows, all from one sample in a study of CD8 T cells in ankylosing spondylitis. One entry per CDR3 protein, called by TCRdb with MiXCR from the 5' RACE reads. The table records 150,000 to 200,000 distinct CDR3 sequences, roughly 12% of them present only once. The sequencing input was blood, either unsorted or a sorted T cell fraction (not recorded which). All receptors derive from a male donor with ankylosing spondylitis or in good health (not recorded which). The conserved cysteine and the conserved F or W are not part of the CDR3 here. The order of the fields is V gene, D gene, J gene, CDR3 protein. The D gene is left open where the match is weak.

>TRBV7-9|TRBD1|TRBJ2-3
ASSFSDRAGTDTQY
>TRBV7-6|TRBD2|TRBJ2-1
ASSRVLSSGTYNEQF
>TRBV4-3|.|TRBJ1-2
ASSQFLRGGGGYT
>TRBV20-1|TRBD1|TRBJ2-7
SAPGTGSSVQY
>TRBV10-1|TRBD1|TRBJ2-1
ASSESGTAYNEQF
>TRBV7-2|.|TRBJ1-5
ASSFRGGGNQPQH
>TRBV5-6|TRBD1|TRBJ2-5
ASSPTGLRETQY
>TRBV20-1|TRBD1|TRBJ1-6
SARGPGQGYSPLH
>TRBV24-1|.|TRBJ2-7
ATSDGRVGRNEQY
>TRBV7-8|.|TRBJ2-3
ASSLSLGLIASTDTQY
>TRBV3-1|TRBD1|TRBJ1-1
ASSPDRASEAF
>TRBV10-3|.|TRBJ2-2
AIKGSNTGELF
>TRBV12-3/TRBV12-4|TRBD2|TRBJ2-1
ASRSFSGGFNEQF
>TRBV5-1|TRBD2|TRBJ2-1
ASSQGLVVVDEQF
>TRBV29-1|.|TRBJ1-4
SVEEGRGRGKLF
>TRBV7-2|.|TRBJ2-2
ASSADNTGELF
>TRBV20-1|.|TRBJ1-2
SARLFAGAEGYT
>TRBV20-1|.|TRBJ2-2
SARDPGLSDTGELF
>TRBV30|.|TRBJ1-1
AWGPDDSAEAF
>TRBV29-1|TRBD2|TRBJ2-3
SHRTGTSGDTQY
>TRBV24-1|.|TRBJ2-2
ATSDSPGRTINTGELF
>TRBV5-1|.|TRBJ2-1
ASSLAPPDNEQF
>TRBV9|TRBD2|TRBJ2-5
ASSVSSGGGQGETQY
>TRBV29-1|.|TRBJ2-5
SVLVETQY